Following are 31 T cell receptor beta chains from one sample sequenced in a study of regulatory T cells in long-lasting Graves disease. Time point reported: persistent/refractory GD, antithyroid drugs over 5 years with positive TRAb. There was RNA extracted from PBMCs, and the TCR library was made from it. According to the study, TCR beta libraries were built with iRepertoire HTBI primers and CDR3-region Arm-PCR. From the multiplex PCR reads, TCRdb called clonotypes with MiXCR, one entry per CDR3 protein. The sample holds fewer than 550,000 distinct CDR3 sequences; 20% to 25% are singletons and the top ten take less than 9%. The source material was peripheral blood mononuclear cells (PBMCs), sampled when the disease was refractory, from a patient treated with antithyroid drugs. The receptors shown here come from a female donor with Graves disease.

The CDR3, as DNA: TGTGCCAGCGTTGCGACATCACTCCCCTACGAGCAGTACTTC. Protein product: CASVATSLPYEQYF. This rearrangement joins TRBV6-1 to TRBJ2-7; D unresolved. V lost 8 bases and J 2 bases, leaving 16 bases between the germline ends. The CDR3 totals 14 residues. Germline CDR1 reads MNHNS; CDR2 reads SASEGT.

The J gene is TRBJ2-7, the V gene TRBV19; 9 nucleotides match TRBD1. The CDR3 has 14 residues. Germline V lookup: CDR1 LNHDA, CDR2 SQIVND (reference sequence). Trimming took 8 bases from V and 0 from J; bases not matched to a gene: 5. The CDR3 protein is CASEKTGGSYEQYF. For the CDR3, the DNA is TGTGCCAGTGAGAAGACAGGGGGCTCCTACGAGCAGTACTTC.

This clonotype was observed many times. The chain joins TRBV2 to TRBJ2-2, with TRBD1 matching 7 bases. V dropped 4 bases and J dropped 6; count of bases not matched to a gene: 2. Germline loops: CDR1 SNHLY, CDR2 FYNNEI. This CDR3 region has 13 residues. CDR3 nucleotides: TGTGCCAGCAGTGGACAGGGTTCCGGGGAGCTGTTTTTT. As protein: CASSGQGSGELFF.

This clonotype was seen only a few times. The chain links TRBV7-9 to TRBJ1-6, with D perhaps matching TRBD1 (6 bases). CDR3 size: 13 residues. Between the trimmed V and J ends, which lost 3 bases and 10 bases, there was a span of 10 bases. Germline V lookup: CDR1 SEHNR, CDR2 FQNEAQ (reference sequence). This CDR3 reads CASSFGGESPLHF. In DNA, the CDR3 is TGTGCCAGCAGCTTCGGGGGCGAATCACCCCTCCACTTT.

This clonotype was detected many times. The chain uses TRBV28 and TRBJ2-2, with TRBD1 identical over 8 bases. This CDR3 region has 20 residues. V lost 3 bases, J lost 0 bases, and 15 bases stayed unmatched. CDR1 and CDR2 (germline): MDHEN, SYDVKM. CDR3 amino acids: CASSFALNPRQGSNTGELFF. Here the CDR3 DNA reads TGTGCCAGCAGTTTTGCCTTAAACCCACGACAGGGGTCGAACACCGGGGAGCTGTTTTTT.

In its sample, this clonotype was seen a few times. The chain uses TRBV27 and TRBJ1-2; TRBD1 aligns across 10 bases. Looked up from germline, CDR1 is MNHEY and CDR2 is SMNVEV (reference sequence). Trimming cost V 5 bases and J 8 bases; bases outside gene matches: 5. CDR3 length equals 13 residues. CDR3 amino acids: CASSPGTGVGYTF. Here the CDR3 DNA reads TGTGCCAGCAGTCCAGGGACAGGGGTGGGCTACACCTTC.

In its sample, this clonotype was seen many times. The rearrangement joins TRBV12-3 or TRBV12-4 to TRBJ1-1; 8 bases align to TRBD1. The CDR3 extends over 15 amino acids. V shed 8 bases and J 6 bases; nucleotides not matched to a gene: 14. The CDR3 DNA is TGTGCCAGCGTGGGGACAGGCGGCTGGGTTCCTGAAGCTTTCTTT. Residues: CASVGTGGWVPEAFF.

The sample holds many counts of this clonotype. The chain carries TRBV20-1 and TRBJ2-5; 7 bases are a match to TRBD2. The V segment lost 6 bases and the J segment 1 base; nucleotides outside the gene matches: 17. This CDR3 contains 17 residues. Per germline, CDR1 DFQATT and CDR2 SNEGSKA (reference sequence). The chain's CDR3 is CSATLFPAGVSQETQYF. The DNA of the CDR3 is TGCAGTGCCACCCTCTTTCCGGCGGGAGTAAGCCAAGAGACCCAGTACTTC.

V is TRBV9 and J is TRBJ2-5, with no clear D. Germline V gene sequence: CDR1 SGDLS, CDR2 YYNGEE. The germline V and J ends were trimmed by 3 bases and 5 bases, with 11 bases remaining between them. This CDR3 has 13 amino acids. CDR3 amino acids: CASSDSSWETQYF. DNA for the CDR3: TGTGCCAGCAGCGATAGCTCATGGGAGACCCAGTACTTC.

The rearrangement uses TRBV15 and TRBJ1-3; D gene uncertain. Germline V lookup: CDR1 LNHNV, CDR2 YYDKDF (reference sequence). The CDR3 consists of 17 residues. The V and J ends lost 1 base and 0 bases respectively, with 13 bases between them. CDR3 bases: TGTGCCACCAGCAGAGGCGGAGGTCTTGGCTCTGGAAACACCATATATTTT. Protein sequence: CATSRGGGLGSGNTIYF.

This clonotype was seen repeatedly, ten times or more. DNA of the CDR3: TGTGCCAGCAGCCCTTCCCCGGGGACAGGCCAAGAGACCCAGTACTTC. Amino acids: CASSPSPGTGQETQYF. The chain joins TRBV13 to TRBJ2-5; 8 bases line up with TRBD1. J was trimmed by 1 base and V by 5 bases; bases with no gene match: 9. The CDR3 sequence is 16 residues long. Per germline, CDR1 PRHDT and CDR2 FYEKMQ (reference sequence).

This clonotype was counted ten times or more. V usage is TRBV11-2 and J usage is TRBJ2-5; tentative D call: TRBD2 (5 bases). Germline V gene data show CDR1 as SGHAT and CDR2 as FQNNGV. The CDR3 totals 15 residues. V was shortened by 5 bases and J by 5 bases, with 18 bases between the two germline ends. As DNA, the CDR3 is TGTGCCAGCAGCCGGAATACCCCAGAGCGGGAGACCCAGTACTTC. Translated: CASSRNTPERETQYF.

The chain combines TRBV12-3 or TRBV12-4 with TRBJ1-2, with TRBD1 as a possible D gene (5 bases). The CDR3 has 12 residues. V dropped 5 bases and J dropped 6 bases, with 10 bases sitting between them. The CDR3 here is CASSPGGNGYTF. CDR3 nucleotides: TGTGCCAGCAGTCCGGGGGGGAATGGCTACACCTTC.

There are many counts of this clonotype. This chain connects TRBV28 to TRBJ1-4; D is unclear. V was trimmed by 7 bases and J by 1 base, leaving 10 bases between them. The CDR3 has 14 amino acids. Looked up from germline, CDR1 is MDHEN and CDR2 is SYDVKM. The DNA of the CDR3 is TGTGCCAGCATGGACGGAGGAACTAATGAAAAACTGTTTTTT. Translation gives CASMDGGTNEKLFF.

In its sample, this clonotype was seen many times. J is TRBJ2-5 and V is TRBV12-3 or TRBV12-4, with D hard to call. The CDR3 is 13 amino acids. V shed 1 base and J shed 5 bases, with 8 bases lying between them. CDR3 nucleotides: TGTGCCAGCAGTTTAGTAGGAATGGAGACCCAGTACTTC. It specifies CASSLVGMETQYF.

The chain has TRBV10-3 and TRBJ1-1; TRBD1 matches 9 bases. The CDR3 extends over 14 amino acids. In germline, CDR1 is ENHRY, CDR2 SYGVKD. The trim removed 5 bases at V and 2 bases at J, leaving 3 bases unmatched. CDR3 region: CAISLTGGNTEAFF. The CDR3 DNA reads TGTGCCATCAGTCTGACAGGGGGTAACACTGAAGCTTTCTTT.

This clonotype was seen just once. This chain connects TRBV19 to TRBJ2-3; D is ambiguous. This CDR3 spans 18 amino acids. The germline CDR1 and CDR2 sequences are LNHDA and SQIVND (reference sequence). The germline V and J ends were trimmed by 0 bases and 0 bases, with 16 bases remaining between them. CDR3 in DNA: TGTGCCAGTAGTATAGATGGCCCACCAAGTGCTAGCACAGATACGCAGTATTTT. Amino acids: CASSIDGPPSASTDTQYF.

This clonotype was seen a handful of times. V gene TRBV3-1 combines with J gene TRBJ2-7; TRBD1 matches 8 bases. Germline V gives CDR1 LGHDT, CDR2 YNNKEL (reference sequence). The CDR3 loop spans 14 amino acids. With V trimmed by 3 bases and J by 5 bases, 6 bases remained unmatched. CDR3 DNA: TGTGCCAGCAGCCAGCGGGGACAGGCCAACGAGCAGTACTTC. This encodes CASSQRGQANEQYF.

This clonotype was recorded at least ten times. The chain combines TRBV29-1 with TRBJ1-1, with D unclear. In germline, CDR1 is SQVTM, CDR2 ANQGSEA. V was trimmed by 6 bases and J by 3 bases, leaving 11 bases between them. This CDR3 has 12 residues. This chain's CDR3 is CSVMVTHTEAFF. CDR3 nucleotide sequence: TGCAGCGTCATGGTGACACACACTGAAGCTTTCTTT.

This clonotype appeared many times. V gene TRBV28 combines with J gene TRBJ2-5; either TRBD1 or TRBD2 may supply D (5 bases each). CDR1 and CDR2 (germline): MDHEN, SYDVKM. The CDR3 extends over 11 amino acids. Trimming pared 11 bases from V and 2 bases from J, leaving 9 bases between. The CDR3 here is CASGPQETQYF. Written as DNA, the CDR3 is TGTGCCTCGGGACCGCAAGAGACCCAGTACTTC.

The chain is built from TRBV7-2 and TRBJ2-1; 9 bases are a match to TRBD1. V shed 4 bases and J 13 bases; nucleotides not matched to a gene: 11. CDR3 size: 14 residues. The V gene's germline CDR1 is SGHTA and CDR2 FQGNSA. CDR3 amino acids: CASSSPPGTGNQFF. CDR3 DNA sequence: TGTGCCAGCAGCTCTCCGCCCGGGACAGGGAATCAGTTCTTC.

This chain joins TRBV7-3 and TRBJ1-1, with D possibly being TRBD1 (5 bases). The ends were cut back, 2 bases at V and 7 bases at J, with 11 bases in the middle. The CDR3 is 13 residues long. Germline V gene sequence: CDR1 SGHTA, CDR2 FQGTGA. The CDR3, as DNA: TGTGCCAGCAGCTTAGGGGCAGGGAATGAAGCTTTCTTT. It is translated as CASSLGAGNEAFF.

This clonotype was counted many times. This sequence joins TRBV20-1 and TRBJ2-5; no firm D call. Germline V CDR1 and CDR2: DFQATT, SNEGSKA (reference sequence). Trimming pared 5 bases from V and 3 bases from J, leaving 16 bases between. This CDR3 comprises 14 residues. Written as DNA, the CDR3 is TGCAGTGCTCACCCTGTGACATCCGAAGAGACCCAGTACTTC. It is translated as CSAHPVTSEETQYF.

The CDR3 DNA reads TGTGCCAGCAGTTATGTGGGGCTCCCCACTGAAGCTTTCTTT. Encoded protein: CASSYVGLPTEAFF. The chain recombines TRBV6-9 with TRBJ1-1; D might be TRBD1 (5 bases). V lost 2 bases to trimming and J lost 4 bases, with 11 bases between them. CDR1 is MNHGY, CDR2 SVAAGI, per germline. There are 14 residues in the CDR3.

This clonotype was picked up many times. V is TRBV12-3 or TRBV12-4 and J is TRBJ1-2; D might be TRBD1 (5 bases). V lost 6 bases and J 6 bases, leaving 20 bases between the germline ends. This CDR3 has 15 residues. The CDR3 DNA is TGTGCCAGCAGAAAATCCTGGAGCAGGGACGATGGCTACACCTTC. Residues: CASRKSWSRDDGYTF.

This chain links TRBV12-3 or TRBV12-4 with TRBJ1-6, with D possibly matching TRBD1 (5 bases). This CDR3 is 14 amino acids long. Trimming pared 4 bases from V and 7 bases from J, leaving 11 bases between. The CDR3 coding sequence is TGTGCCAGCAGTTCCCGGGACGGAAATTCACCCCTCCACTTT. This sequence encodes CASSSRDGNSPLHF.

This clonotype came up many times. The gene calls are TRBV27 and TRBJ1-6; D is ambiguous. Trimming stripped 4 bases from V and 14 bases from J, with 9 bases between. Germline CDR1 is MNHEY and CDR2 is SMNVEV (reference sequence). There are 11 residues in the CDR3. As DNA, the CDR3 is TGTGCCAGCAGTTGGTACGAGGCCCTCCACTTT. It encodes CASSWYEALHF.

The chain has TRBV6-1 and TRBJ2-5; D possibly corresponds to TRBD2 (5 bases). CDR1 and CDR2 (germline): MNHNS, SASEGT. The CDR3 loop spans 14 amino acids. V was trimmed by 2 bases and J by 5 bases, leaving 12 bases between them. The CDR3 DNA reads as TGTGCCAGCAGTGAACGGAGAGGGCGTGAGACCCAGTACTTC. Translating it yields CASSERRGRETQYF.

This clonotype has just a few counts. The chain has TRBV19 and TRBJ2-5; D gene ambiguous. V gave up 8 bases and J gave up 0 bases, with 10 bases separating them. The CDR3 is 13 residues long. Germline loops: CDR1 LNHDA, CDR2 SQIVND (reference sequence). Written as DNA, the CDR3 is TGTGCCAGTTCGGGTCAGAACCAAGAGACCCAGTACTTC. This codes for CASSGQNQETQYF.

This clonotype was seen once. One base away lies a much larger clone, so this may be a sequencing read error. The chain uses TRBV30 and TRBJ1-4; D gene unclear. The CDR3 runs 11 residues. Germline V lookup: CDR1 GTSNPN, CDR2 SVGIG (reference sequence). In DNA, the CDR3 is TGTGCCCTAGGGCCGAATGAAGAACTGTTTTTT. It encodes CALGPNEELFF.

This clonotype has a count of ten or more. The CDR3 end shows no conserved phenylalanine or tryptophan, and so a read error is likely. The DNA is omitted, as the CDR3 cannot be located on it reliably, and the CDR3 follows TCRdb's listing. This chain uses TRBV6-1 with TRBJ1-6; the D segment call TRBD1 is taken from the table without a DNA check. From germline, CDR1 is MNHNS and CDR2 SASEGT. Ends included, the CDR3 has 13 residues. CDR3 sequence: CASSGRRAGRNSC.